This record looks at one T cell receptor (beta chain) sequence and its context. The target antigen is unknown. The sample comes from a study of T cell responses to AZD1222 COVID-19 vaccine. Regarding the study as a whole: Unmutated regions of variants are reportedly targeted by nearly half of spike-specific TCRs. It was only a handful of AZD1222 recipients who were seropositive at baseline. An increase in Spike-specific TCR breadth and depth was observed after two AZD1222 doses.

The CDR3 sequence is 15 residues long. Trimming cost V 4 bases and J 0 bases, with 14 bases left between them. Germline CDR1 is SGHTS and CDR2 is YDEGEE. TCRdb's copy holds only in-frame clones and misses some; the assay was immunoSEQ multiplex PCR. The sample holds 120,000 or so clones, approximately 90% seen once. This clonotype originated in an adult in good health. The rearrangement joins TRBV5-8 to TRBJ2-7; D gene ambiguous. The sequences come from peripheral blood, collected on day 0 of AZD1222 vaccination. As DNA, the CDR3 is TGTGCCAGCAGCCCCCCCAACCGGAACTCCTACGAGCAGTACTTC. Its protein is CASSPPNRNSYEQYF.